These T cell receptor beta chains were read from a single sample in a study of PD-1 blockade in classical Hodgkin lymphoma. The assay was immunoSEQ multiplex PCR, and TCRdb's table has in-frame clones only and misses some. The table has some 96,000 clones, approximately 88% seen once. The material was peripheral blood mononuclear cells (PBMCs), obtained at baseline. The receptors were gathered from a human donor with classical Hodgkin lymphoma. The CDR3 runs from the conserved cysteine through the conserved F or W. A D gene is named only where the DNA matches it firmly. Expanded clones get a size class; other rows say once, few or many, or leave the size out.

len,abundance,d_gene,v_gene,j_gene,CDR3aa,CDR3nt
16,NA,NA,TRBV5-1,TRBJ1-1,CASSRTGMGADTEAFF,TGCGCCAGCAGCCGCACAGGGATGGGTGCGGACACTGAAGCTTTCTTT
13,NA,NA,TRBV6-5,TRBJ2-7,CASRGEGVWEQYF,TGTGCCAGCAGAGGGGAGGGGGTATGGGAGCAGTACTTC
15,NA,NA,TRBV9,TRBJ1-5,CASSPTTHSNQPQHF,TGTGCCAGCAGCCCGACCACACATAGCAATCAGCCCCAGCATTTT
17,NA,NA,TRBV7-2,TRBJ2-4,CASSPGGGGLGKNIQYF,TGTGCCAGCAGCCCAGGCGGGGGCGGGCTAGGCAAAAACATTCAGTACTTC
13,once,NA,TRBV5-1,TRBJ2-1,CASSHAEYGEQFF,TGCGCCAGCAGTCATGCGGAGTACGGTGAGCAGTTCTTC
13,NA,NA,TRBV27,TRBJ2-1,CASRPTAYNEQFF,TGTGCCAGCAGACCGACAGCCTACAATGAGCAGTTCTTC
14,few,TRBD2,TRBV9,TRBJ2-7,CASSVVAGAYEQYF,TGTGCCAGCAGCGTAGTAGCGGGAGCTTACGAGCAGTACTTC
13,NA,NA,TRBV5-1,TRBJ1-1,CASVGQPNTEAFF,TGCGCCAGTGTAGGACAGCCGAACACTGAAGCTTTCTTT
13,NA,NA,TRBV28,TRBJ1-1,CASSLGGSTEAFF,TGTGCCAGCAGTTTGGGAGGGTCCACTGAAGCTTTCTTT
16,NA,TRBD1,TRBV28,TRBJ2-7,CASSPRDSTFSYEQYF,TGTGCCAGCAGTCCACGGGACAGTACCTTCTCCTACGAGCAGTACTTC
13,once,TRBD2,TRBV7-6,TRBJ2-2,CASSSSGPGELFF,TGTGCCAGCAGCTCTAGCGGCCCGGGGGAGCTGTTTTTT
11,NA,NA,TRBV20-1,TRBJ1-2,CSARLIYGYTF,TGCAGTGCGAGACTAATATATGGCTACACCTTC
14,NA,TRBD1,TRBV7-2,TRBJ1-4,CASSLAGGGEKLFF,TGTGCCAGCAGCTTGGCAGGGGGCGGTGAAAAACTGTTTTTT
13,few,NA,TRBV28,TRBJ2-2,CASNIQNTGELFF,TGTGCCAGCAACATCCAAAACACCGGGGAGCTGTTTTTT
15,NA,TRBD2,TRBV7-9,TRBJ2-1,CASSLPSGRAYEQFF,TGTGCCAGCAGCCTACCTAGCGGGAGGGCCTATGAGCAGTTCTTC
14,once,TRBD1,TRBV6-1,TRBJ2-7,CASSGRDRGYEQYF,TGTGCCAGCAGTGGGAGGGACAGGGGCTACGAGCAGTACTTC
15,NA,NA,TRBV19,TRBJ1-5,CASSMSFTGNQPQHF,TGTGCCAGTAGTATGAGCTTTACAGGGAATCAGCCCCAGCATTTT
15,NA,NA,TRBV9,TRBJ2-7,CASSVEARASYEQYF,TGTGCCAGCAGCGTAGAAGCTAGGGCATCCTACGAGCAGTACTTC
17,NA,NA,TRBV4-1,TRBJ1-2,CASRPILEAGSGYGYTF,TGCGCCAGCAGGCCCATTTTGGAGGCCGGATCTGGCTATGGCTACACCTTC
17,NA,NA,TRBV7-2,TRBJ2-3,CASSFFSVVASTDTQYF,TGTGCCAGCAGCTTCTTTAGTGTGGTCGCTAGCACAGATACGCAGTATTTT
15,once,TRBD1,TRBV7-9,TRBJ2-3,CASSAQGTGGDTQYF,TGTGCCAGCAGCGCACAAGGGACAGGGGGTGATACGCAGTATTTT
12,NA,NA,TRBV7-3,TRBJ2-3,CASSGQGDTQYF,TGTGCCAGCAGCGGACAAGGAGATACGCAGTATTTT
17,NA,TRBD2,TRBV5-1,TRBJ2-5,CASSLGLAGGPGETQYF,TGCGCCAGCAGCTTGGGACTAGCGGGAGGGCCGGGAGAGACCCAGTACTTC
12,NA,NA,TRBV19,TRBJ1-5,CASRTGGQPQHF,TGTGCCAGTAGAACCGGAGGGCAGCCCCAGCATTTT
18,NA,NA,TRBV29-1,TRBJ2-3,CSVDPLLEGPGSTDTQYF,TGCAGCGTTGACCCCCTACTAGAGGGCCCTGGTAGCACAGATACGCAGTATTTT
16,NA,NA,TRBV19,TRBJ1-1,CASLPLTGLTNTEAFF,TGTGCCAGCCTTCCGCTGACGGGACTTACGAACACTGAAGCTTTCTTT
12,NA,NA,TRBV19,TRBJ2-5,CASSTLGETQYF,TGTGCCAGTAGTACACTAGGAGAGACCCAGTACTTC
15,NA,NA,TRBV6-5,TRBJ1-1,CASRPTGAVATEAFF,TGTGCCAGCAGGCCGACAGGCGCAGTGGCAACTGAAGCTTTCTTT
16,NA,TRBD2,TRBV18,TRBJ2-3,CASSPLAGGVSDTQYF,TGTGCCAGCTCACCACTAGCGGGAGGGGTCTCAGATACGCAGTATTTT
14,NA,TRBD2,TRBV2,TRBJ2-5,CASTLLAGVETQYF,TGTGCCAGCACCTTACTAGCGGGAGTGGAGACCCAGTACTTC
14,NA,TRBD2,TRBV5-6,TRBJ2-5,CASSQRGGQETQYF,TGTGCCAGCAGCCAGCGGGGGGGACAAGAGACCCAGTACTTC
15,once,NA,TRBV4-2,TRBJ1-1,CASSQAGFQNTEAFF,TGTGCCAGCAGCCAAGCGGGGTTTCAGAACACTGAAGCTTTCTTT
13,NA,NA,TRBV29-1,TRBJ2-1,CSVGDRSYNEQFF,TGCAGCGTTGGAGATAGGTCCTACAATGAGCAGTTCTTC
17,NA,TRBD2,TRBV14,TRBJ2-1,CASSKGRGRALDNEQFF,TGTGCCAGCAGCAAGGGAAGAGGGAGGGCCCTGGACAATGAGCAGTTCTTC
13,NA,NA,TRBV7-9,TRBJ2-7,CASSLVDSYEQYF,TGTGCCAGCAGCTTAGTGGACTCCTACGAGCAGTACTTC
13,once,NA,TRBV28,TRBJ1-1,CASSWGLNTEAFF,TGTGCCAGCAGCTGGGGGTTGAACACTGAAGCTTTCTTT
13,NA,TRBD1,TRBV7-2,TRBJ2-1,CAISAEGASEQFF,TGTGCCATAAGTGCCGAGGGGGCCAGTGAGCAGTTCTTC
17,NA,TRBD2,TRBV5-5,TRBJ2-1,CASSSHGLAGSYNEQFF,TGTGCCAGCAGCTCCCACGGACTAGCGGGCTCCTACAATGAGCAGTTCTTC
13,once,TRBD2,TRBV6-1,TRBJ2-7,CASSLASGNKQYF,TGTGCCAGCAGTCTAGCTAGCGGGAACAAGCAGTACTTC
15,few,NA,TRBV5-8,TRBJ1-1,CASSLGGTHGTEAFF,TGTGCCAGCAGCTTGGGGGGGACTCATGGGACTGAAGCTTTCTTT
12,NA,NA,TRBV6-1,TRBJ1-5,CASSFENQPQHF,TGTGCCAGCAGTTTCGAGAATCAGCCCCAGCATTTT
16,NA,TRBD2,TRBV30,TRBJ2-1,CAWRPLRTSASNEQFF,TGTGCCTGGAGACCCCTTAGGACTAGCGCCAGCAATGAGCAGTTCTTC
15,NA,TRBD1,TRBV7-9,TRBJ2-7,CASSSPGQGAVEQYF,TGTGCCAGCAGCTCCCCGGGACAGGGGGCTGTAGAGCAGTACTTC
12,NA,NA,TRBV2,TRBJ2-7,CASSEAHAEQYF,TGTGCCAGCAGTGAAGCGCACGCCGAGCAGTACTTC
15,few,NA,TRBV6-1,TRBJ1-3,CASSVGLLRGNTIYF,TGTGCCAGCAGTGTAGGACTCCTGAGGGGAAACACCATATATTTT
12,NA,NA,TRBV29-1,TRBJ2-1,CSVFGYNNEQFF,TGCAGCGTTTTTGGATACAACAATGAGCAGTTCTTC
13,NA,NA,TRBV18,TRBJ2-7,CASSRGVGSEQYF,TGTGCCAGCTCACGAGGGGTTGGGAGCGAGCAGTACTTC
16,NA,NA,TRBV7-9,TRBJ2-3,CASSPPGSVATDTQYF,TGTGCCAGCAGCCCACCTGGATCGGTAGCCACAGATACGCAGTATTTT
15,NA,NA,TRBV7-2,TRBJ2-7,CASSGSGATTRGQYF,TGTGCCAGCAGCGGATCCGGGGCCACAACGCGCGGGCAGTACTTC
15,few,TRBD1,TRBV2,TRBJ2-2,CASSFKTGHTGELFF,TGTGCCAGCAGTTTTAAGACAGGGCACACCGGGGAGCTGTTTTTT
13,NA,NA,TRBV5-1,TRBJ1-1,CASRDTYYTEAFF,TGCGCCAGCCGGGACACTTATTACACTGAAGCTTTCTTT
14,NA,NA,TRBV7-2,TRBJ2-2,CASSLGTATGELFF,TGTGCCAGCAGCCTGGGGACGGCGACCGGGGAGCTGTTTTTT
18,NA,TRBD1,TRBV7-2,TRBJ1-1,CASSIRVGTGARNTEAFF,TGTGCCAGCAGCATAAGGGTGGGGACAGGGGCTCGTAACACTGAAGCTTTCTTT